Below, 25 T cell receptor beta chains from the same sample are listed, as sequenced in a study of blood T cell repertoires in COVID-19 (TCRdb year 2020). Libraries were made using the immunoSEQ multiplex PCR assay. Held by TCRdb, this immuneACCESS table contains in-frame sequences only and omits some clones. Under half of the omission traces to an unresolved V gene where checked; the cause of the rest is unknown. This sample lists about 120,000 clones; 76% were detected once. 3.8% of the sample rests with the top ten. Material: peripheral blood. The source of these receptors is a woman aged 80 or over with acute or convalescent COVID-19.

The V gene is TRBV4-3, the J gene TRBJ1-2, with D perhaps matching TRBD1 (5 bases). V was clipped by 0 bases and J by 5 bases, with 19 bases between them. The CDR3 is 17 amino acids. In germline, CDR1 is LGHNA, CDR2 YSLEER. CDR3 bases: TGCGCCAGCAGCCAAGAGACCACAGGCGGGGCAGGGTATGGCTACACCTTC. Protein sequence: CASSQETTGGAGYGYTF.

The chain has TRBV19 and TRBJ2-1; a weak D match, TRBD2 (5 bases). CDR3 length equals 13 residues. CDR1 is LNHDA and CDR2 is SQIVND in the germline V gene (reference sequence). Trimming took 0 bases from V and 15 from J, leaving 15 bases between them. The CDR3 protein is CASSIDLSGAGFF. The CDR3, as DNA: TGTGCCAGTAGTATAGATTTGTCCGGCGCGGGGTTCTTC.

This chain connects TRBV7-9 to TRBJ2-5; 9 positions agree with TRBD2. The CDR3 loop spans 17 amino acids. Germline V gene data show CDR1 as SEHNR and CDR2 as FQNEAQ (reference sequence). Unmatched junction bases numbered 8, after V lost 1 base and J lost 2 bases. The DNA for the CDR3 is TGTGCCAGCAGCTTAGGGGCGGGAGGGCCGCGTCAAGAGACCCAGTACTTC. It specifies CASSLGAGGPRQETQYF.

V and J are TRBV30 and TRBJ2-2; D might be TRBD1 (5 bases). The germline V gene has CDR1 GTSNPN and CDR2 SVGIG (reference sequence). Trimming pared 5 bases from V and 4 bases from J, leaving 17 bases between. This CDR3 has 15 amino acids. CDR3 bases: TGTGCCTGGCCACGACAGTCTGGTAGCACCGGGGAGCTGTTTTTT. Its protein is CAWPRQSGSTGELFF.

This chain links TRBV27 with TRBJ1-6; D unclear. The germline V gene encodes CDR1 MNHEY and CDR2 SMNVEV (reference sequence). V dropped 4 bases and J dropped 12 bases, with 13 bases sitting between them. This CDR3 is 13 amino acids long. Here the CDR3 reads CASSSRLIQPLHF. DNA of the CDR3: TGTGCCAGCAGTTCCCGGTTAATTCAACCCCTCCACTTT.

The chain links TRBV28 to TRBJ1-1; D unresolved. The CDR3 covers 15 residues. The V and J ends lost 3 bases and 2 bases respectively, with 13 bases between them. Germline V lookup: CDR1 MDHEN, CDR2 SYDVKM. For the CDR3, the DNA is TGTGCCAGCAGTTTTAGTGGAGAGAGAAACACTGAAGCTTTCTTT. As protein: CASSFSGERNTEAFF.

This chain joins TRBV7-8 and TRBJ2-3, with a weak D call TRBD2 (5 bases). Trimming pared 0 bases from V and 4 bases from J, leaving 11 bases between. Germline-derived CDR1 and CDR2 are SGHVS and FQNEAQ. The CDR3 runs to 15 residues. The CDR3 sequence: CASSLAASRADTQYF. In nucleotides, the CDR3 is TGTGCCAGCAGCTTAGCCGCTAGCCGGGCAGATACGCAGTATTTT.

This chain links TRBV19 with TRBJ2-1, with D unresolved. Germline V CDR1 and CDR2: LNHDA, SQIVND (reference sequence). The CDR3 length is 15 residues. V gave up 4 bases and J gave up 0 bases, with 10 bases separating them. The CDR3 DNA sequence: TGTGCCAGTAGTAGTACGCCTAGCTCCTACAATGAGCAGTTCTTC. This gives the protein CASSSTPSSYNEQFF.

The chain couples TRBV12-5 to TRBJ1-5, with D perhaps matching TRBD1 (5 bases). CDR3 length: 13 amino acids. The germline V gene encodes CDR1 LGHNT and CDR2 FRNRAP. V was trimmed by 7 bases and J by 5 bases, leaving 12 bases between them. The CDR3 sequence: CASAGPGHQPQHF. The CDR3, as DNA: TGTGCTAGTGCCGGTCCAGGGCATCAGCCCCAGCATTTT.

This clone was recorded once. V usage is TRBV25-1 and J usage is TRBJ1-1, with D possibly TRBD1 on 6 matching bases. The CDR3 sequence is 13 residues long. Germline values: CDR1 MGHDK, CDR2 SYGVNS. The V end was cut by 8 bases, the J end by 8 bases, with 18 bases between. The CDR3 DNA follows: TGTGCCAGCGGACCCAACAGGGTCGGCGAAGCTTTCTTT. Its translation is CASGPNRVGEAFF.

CDR3 sequence (DNA): TGTGCCAGCAGCCCGCAGGGGACAGAAACCTACAATGAGCAGTTCTTC. Amino acid sequence: CASSPQGTETYNEQFF. V is TRBV7-2 and J is TRBJ2-1; 7 nucleotides match TRBD1. The germline gives CDR1 SGHTA, CDR2 FQGNSA. Unmatched junction bases numbered 9, after V lost 5 bases and J lost 2 bases. The CDR3 contains 16 residues.

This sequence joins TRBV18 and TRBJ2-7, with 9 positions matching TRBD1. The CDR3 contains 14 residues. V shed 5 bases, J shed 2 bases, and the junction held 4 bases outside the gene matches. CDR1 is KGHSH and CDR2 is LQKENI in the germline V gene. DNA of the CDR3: TGTGCCAGCTCAGGTCGGGACAGGGCCTACGAGCAGTACTTC. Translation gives CASSGRDRAYEQYF.

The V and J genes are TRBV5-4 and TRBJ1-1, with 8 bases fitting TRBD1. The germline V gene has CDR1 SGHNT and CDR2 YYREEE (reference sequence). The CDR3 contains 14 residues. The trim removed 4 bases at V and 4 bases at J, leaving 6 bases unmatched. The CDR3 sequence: CASSAETGVTEAFF. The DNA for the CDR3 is TGTGCCAGCAGCGCGGAGACAGGGGTCACTGAAGCTTTCTTT.

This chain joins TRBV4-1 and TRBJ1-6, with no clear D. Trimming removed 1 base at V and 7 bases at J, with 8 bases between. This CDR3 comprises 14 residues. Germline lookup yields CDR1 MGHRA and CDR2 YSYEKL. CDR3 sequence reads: CASSQVPGNSPLHF. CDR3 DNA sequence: TGCGCCAGCAGCCAAGTTCCGGGAAATTCACCCCTCCACTTT.

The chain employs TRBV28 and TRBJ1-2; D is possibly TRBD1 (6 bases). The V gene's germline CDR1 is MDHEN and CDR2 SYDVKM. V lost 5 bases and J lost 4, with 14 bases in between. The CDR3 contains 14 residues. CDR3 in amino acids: CASSEQGRTYGYTF. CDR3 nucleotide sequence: TGTGCCAGCAGTGAACAGGGAAGAACCTATGGCTACACCTTC.

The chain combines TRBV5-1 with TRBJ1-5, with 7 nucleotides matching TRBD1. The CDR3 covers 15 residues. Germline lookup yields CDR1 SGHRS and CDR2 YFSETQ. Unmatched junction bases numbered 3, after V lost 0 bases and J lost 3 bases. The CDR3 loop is CASSLEGQINQPQHF. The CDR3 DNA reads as TGCGCCAGCAGCTTGGAGGGACAGATCAATCAGCCCCAGCATTTT.

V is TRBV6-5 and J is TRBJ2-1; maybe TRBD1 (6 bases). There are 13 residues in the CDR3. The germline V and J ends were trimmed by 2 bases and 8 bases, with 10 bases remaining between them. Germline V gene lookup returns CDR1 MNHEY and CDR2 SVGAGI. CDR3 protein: CASSYVGADEQFF. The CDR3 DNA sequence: TGTGCCAGCAGTTACGTGGGGGCCGATGAGCAGTTCTTC.

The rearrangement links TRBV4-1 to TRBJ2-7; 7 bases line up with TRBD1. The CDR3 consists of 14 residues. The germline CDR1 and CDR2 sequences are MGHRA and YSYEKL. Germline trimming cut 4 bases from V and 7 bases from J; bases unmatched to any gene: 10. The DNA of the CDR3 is TGCGCCAGCAGCCGCGGACAGGACTCCCGGGAGCAGTACTTC. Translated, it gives CASSRGQDSREQYF.

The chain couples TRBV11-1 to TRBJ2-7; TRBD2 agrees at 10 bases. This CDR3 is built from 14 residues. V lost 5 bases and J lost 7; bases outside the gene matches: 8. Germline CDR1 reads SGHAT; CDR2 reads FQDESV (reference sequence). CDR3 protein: CASSRSGGAREQYF. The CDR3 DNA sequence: TGTGCCAGCAGCCGAAGCGGGGGGGCCCGGGAGCAGTACTTC.

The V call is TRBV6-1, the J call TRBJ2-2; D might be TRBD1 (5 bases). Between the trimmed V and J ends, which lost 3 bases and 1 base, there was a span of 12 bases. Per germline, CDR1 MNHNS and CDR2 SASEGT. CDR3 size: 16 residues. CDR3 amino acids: CASSEGRVMNTGELFF. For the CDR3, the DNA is TGTGCCAGCAGTGAGGGCAGGGTGATGAACACCGGGGAGCTGTTTTTT.

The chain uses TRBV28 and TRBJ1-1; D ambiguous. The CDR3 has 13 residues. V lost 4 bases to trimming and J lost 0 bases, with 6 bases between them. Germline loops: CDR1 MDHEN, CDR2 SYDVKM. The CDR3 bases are TGTGCCAGCAGTTCCCCTCTGAACACTGAAGCTTTCTTT. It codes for CASSSPLNTEAFF.

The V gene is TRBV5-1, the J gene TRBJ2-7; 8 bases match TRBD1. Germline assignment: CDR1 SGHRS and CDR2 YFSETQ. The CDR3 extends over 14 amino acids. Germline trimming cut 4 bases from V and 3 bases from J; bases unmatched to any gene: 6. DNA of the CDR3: TGCGCCAGCAGCCTCGGGACAGGACTCTACGAGCAGTACTTC. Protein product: CASSLGTGLYEQYF.

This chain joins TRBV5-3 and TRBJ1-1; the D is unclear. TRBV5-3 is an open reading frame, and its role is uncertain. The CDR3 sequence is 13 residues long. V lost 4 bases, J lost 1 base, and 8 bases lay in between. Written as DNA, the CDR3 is TGTGCCAGAAGCCTAGACCCGAACACTGAAGCTTTCTTT. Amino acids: CARSLDPNTEAFF.

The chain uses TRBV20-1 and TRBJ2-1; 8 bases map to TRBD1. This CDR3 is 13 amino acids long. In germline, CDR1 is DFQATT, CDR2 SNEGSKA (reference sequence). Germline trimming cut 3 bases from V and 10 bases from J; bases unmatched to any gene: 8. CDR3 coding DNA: TGCAGTGCTAGTCCAGGGGGCGGCCAGGAGCAGTTCTTC. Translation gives CSASPGGGQEQFF.

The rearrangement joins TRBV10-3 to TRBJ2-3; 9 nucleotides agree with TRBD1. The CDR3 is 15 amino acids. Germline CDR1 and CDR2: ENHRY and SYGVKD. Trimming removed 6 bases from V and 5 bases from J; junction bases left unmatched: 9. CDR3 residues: CAISETTGGKDTQYF. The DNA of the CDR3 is TGTGCCATCAGCGAAACGACAGGGGGGAAAGATACGCAGTATTTT.